This T cell receptor beta chain was identified during a study of post-analysis software for immune sequencing data. At least ten counts were recorded for this clonotype. Prepared TCR beta cDNA libraries contained unique molecular identifiers. One entry per CDR3 protein results from TCRdb running MiXCR on the PCR reads. The sample gives under 200,000 distinct CDR3 sequences, 29% of which show up once; 3.4% is in the top ten. This sequence was found in a girl aged 2-17 years with multiple sclerosis. Sample: blood.

The CDR3 coding sequence is TGCGCCAGCAGCCCACCTTCCATCGGAGTCAATGAGCAGTTCTTC. This encodes CASSPPSIGVNEQFF. The J gene is TRBJ2-1, the V gene TRBV5-1; D not resolved. Germline V gene lookup returns CDR1 SGHRS and CDR2 YFSETQ. The CDR3 is 15 amino acids. Trimming cost V 4 bases and J 6 bases, with 17 bases left between them.